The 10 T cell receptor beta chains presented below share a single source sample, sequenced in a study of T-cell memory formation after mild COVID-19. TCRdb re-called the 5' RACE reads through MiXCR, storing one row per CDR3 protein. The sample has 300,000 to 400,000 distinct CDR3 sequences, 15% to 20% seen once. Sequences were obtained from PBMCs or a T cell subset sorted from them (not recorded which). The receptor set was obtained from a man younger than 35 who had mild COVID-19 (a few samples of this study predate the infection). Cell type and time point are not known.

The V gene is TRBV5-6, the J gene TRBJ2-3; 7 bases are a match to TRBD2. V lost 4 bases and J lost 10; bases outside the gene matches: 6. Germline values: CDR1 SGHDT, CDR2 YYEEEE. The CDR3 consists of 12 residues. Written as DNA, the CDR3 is TGTGCCAGCAGCGACGGTGGGGGGGCGCAGTATTTT. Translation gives CASSDGGGAQYF.

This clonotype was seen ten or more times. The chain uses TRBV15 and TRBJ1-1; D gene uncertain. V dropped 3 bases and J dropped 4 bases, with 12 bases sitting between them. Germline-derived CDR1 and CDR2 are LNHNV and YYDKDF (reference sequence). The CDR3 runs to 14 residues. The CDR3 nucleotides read TGTGCCACCAGCAGGGATGGGGTGGCCACTGAAGCTTTCTTT. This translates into CATSRDGVATEAFF.

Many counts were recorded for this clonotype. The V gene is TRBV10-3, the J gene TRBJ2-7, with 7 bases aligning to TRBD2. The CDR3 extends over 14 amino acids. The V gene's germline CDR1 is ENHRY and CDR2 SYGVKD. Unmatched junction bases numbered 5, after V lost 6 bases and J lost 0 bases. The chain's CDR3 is CAIRKRGDSYEQYF. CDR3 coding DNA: TGTGCCATCAGGAAGCGGGGTGACTCCTACGAGCAGTACTTC.

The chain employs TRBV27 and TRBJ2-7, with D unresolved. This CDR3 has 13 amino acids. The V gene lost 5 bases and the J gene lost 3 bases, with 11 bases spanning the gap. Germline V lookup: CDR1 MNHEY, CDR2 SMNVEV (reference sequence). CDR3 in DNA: TGTGCCAGCAGTCGCCTAATGGGCTACGAGCAGTACTTC. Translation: CASSRLMGYEQYF.

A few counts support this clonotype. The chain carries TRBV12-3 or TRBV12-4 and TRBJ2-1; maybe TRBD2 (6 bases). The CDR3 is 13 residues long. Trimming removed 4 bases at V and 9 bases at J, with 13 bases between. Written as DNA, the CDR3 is TGTGCCAGCAGTTCCCAGACTAGTCTTGAGCAGTTCTTC. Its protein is CASSSQTSLEQFF.

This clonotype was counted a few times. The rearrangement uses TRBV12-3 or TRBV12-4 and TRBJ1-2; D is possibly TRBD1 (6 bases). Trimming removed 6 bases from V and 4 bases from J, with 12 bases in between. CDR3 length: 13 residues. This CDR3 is CASSRGQSYGYTF. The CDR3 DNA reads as TGTGCCAGCAGCAGAGGACAGAGCTATGGCTACACCTTC.

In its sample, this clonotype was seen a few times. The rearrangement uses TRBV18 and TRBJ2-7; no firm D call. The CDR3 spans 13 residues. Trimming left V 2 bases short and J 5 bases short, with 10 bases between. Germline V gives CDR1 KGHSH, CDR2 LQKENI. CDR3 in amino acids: CASSPDVFHEQYF. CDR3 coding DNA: TGTGCCAGCTCACCAGACGTCTTTCACGAGCAGTACTTC.

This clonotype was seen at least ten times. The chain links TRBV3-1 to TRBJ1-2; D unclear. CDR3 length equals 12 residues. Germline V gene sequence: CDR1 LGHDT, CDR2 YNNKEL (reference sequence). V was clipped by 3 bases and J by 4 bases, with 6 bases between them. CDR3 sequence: CASSHALYGYTF. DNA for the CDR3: TGTGCCAGCAGCCACGCGCTCTATGGCTACACCTTC.

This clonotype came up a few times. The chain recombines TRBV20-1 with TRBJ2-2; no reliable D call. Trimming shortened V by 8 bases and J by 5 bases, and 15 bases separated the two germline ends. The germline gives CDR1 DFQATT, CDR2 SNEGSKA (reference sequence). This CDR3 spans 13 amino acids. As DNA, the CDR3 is TGCAGTTCCCGATCCTATAAGACCGGGGAGCTGTTTTTT. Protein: CSSRSYKTGELFF.

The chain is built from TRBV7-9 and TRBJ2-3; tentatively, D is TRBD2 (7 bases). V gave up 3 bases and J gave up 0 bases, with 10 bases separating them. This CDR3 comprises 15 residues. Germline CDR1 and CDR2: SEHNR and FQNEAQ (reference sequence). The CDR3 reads CASSLRGTSTDTQYF. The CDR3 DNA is TGTGCCAGCAGCTTGCGGGGGACAAGCACAGATACGCAGTATTTT. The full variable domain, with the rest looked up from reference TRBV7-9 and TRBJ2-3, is DTGVSQNPRHKITKRGQNVTFRCDPISEHNRLYWYRQTLGQGPEFLTYFQNEAQLEKSRLLSDRFSAERPKGSFSTLEIQRTEQGDSAMYLCASSLRGTSTDTQYFGPGTRLTVL.